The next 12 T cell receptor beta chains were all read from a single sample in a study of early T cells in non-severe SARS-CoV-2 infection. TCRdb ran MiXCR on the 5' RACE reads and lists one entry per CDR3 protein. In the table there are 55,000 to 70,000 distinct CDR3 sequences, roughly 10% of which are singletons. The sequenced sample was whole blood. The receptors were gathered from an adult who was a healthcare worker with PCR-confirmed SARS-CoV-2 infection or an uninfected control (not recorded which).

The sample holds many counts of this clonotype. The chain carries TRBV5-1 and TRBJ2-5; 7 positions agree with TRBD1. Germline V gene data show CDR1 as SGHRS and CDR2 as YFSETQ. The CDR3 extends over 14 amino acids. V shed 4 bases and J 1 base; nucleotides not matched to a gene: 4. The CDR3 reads CASSPGTVQETQYF. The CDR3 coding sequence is TGCGCCAGCAGCCCCGGGACAGTCCAAGAGACCCAGTACTTC.

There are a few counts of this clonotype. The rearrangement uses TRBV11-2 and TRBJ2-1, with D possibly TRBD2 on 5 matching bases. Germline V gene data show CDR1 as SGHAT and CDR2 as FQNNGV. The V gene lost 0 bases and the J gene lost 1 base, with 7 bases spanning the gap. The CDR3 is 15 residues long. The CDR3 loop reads CASSLDLASYNEQFF. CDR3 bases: TGTGCCAGCAGCTTAGATCTAGCATCCTACAATGAGCAGTTCTTC.

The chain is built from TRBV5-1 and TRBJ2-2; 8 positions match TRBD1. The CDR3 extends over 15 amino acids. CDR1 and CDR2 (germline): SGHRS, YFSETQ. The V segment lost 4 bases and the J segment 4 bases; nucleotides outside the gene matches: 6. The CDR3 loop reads CASSTGQAFTGELFF. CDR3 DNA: TGCGCCAGCAGCACGGGACAGGCGTTCACCGGGGAGCTGTTTTTT.

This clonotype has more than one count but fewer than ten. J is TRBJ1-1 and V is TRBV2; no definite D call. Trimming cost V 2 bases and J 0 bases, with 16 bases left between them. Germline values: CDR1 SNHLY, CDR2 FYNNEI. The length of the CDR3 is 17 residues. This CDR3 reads CASSESLGGSLNTEAFF. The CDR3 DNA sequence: TGTGCCAGCAGTGAAAGTCTGGGCGGCTCTTTGAACACTGAAGCTTTCTTT.

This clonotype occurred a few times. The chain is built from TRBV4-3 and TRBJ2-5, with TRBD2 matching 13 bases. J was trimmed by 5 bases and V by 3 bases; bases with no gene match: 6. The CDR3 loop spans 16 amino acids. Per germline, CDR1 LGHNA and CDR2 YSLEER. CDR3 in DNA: TGCGCCAGCAGCCATGGACTAGCGGGAGATACGGAGACCCAGTACTTC. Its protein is CASSHGLAGDTETQYF.

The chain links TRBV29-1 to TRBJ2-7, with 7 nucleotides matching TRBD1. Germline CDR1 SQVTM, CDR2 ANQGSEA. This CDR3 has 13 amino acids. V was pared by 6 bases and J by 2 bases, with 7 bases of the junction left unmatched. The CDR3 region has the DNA TGCAGCGTCGGAACAGGGGTGGCCTACGAGCAGTACTTC. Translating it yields CSVGTGVAYEQYF.

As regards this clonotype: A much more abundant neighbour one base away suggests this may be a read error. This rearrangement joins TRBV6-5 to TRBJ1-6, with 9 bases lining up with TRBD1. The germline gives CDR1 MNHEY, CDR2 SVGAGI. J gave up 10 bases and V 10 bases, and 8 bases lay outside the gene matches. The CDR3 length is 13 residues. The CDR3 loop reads CAIAGTGNSPLHF. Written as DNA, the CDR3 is TGTGCCATCGCCGGGACAGGGAACTCACCCCTCCACTTT.

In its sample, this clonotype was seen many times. The CDR3 bases are TGTGCCAGCAGCCCTGGACAGGCGTTTAATGAAAAACTGTTTTTT. Protein product: CASSPGQAFNEKLFF. V and J are TRBV7-9 and TRBJ1-4; 7 bases agree with TRBD1. Per the germline V gene, CDR1 is SEHNR and CDR2 is FQNEAQ (reference sequence). The CDR3 sequence is 15 residues long. Trimming at V came to 5 bases and at J to 4 bases, leaving 7 bases not matched to a gene. The entire variable domain, with the rest obtained from reference TRBV7-9 and TRBJ1-4, is as follows: DTGVSQNPRHKITKRGQNVTFRCDPISEHNRLYWYRQTLGQGPEFLTYFQNEAQLEKSRLLSDRFSAERPKGSFSTLEIQRTEQGDSAMYLCASSPGQAFNEKLFFGSGTQLSVL.

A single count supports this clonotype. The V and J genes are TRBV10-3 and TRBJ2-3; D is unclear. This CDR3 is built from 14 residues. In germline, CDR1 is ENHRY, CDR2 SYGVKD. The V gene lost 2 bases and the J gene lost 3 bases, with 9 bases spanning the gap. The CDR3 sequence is CAISEVTMTDTQYF. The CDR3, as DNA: TGTGCCATCAGTGAGGTCACTATGACAGATACGCAGTATTTT.

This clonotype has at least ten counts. The CDR3 reads CASSLVTSNQPQHF. CDR3 in DNA: TGTGCCAGCAGCTTAGTTACTAGCAATCAGCCCCAGCATTTT. This chain connects TRBV7-9 to TRBJ1-5; D gene uncertain. Germline lookup yields CDR1 SEHNR and CDR2 FQNEAQ (reference sequence). The germline V and J ends were trimmed by 1 base and 0 bases, with 4 bases remaining between them. This CDR3 contains 14 residues.

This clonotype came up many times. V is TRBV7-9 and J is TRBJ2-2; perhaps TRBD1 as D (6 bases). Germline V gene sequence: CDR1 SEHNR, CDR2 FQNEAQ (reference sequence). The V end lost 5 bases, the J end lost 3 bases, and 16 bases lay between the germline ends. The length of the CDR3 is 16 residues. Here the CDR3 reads CASSAPGHGDTGELFF. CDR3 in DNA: TGTGCCAGCAGCGCTCCGGGACACGGAGACACCGGGGAGCTGTTTTTT.

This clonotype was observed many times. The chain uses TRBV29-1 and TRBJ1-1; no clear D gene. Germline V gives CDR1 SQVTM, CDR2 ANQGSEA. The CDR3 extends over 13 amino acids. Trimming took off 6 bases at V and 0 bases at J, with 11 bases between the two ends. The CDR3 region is CSVAGQLNTEAFF. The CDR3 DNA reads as TGCAGCGTCGCCGGGCAGCTGAACACTGAAGCTTTCTTT.